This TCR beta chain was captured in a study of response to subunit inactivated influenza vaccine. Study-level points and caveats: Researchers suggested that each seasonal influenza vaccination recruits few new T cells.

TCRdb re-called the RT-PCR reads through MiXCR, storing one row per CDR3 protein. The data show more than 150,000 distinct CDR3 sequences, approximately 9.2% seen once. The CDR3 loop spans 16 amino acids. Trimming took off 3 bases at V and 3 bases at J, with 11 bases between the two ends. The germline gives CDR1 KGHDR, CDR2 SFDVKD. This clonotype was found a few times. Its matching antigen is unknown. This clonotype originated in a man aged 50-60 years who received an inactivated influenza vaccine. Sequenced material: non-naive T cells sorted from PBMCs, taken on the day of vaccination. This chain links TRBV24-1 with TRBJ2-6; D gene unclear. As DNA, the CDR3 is TGTGCCACCAGTGATACTGCCCTAGGTGGGGCCAACGTCCTGACTTTC. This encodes CATSDTALGGANVLTF.